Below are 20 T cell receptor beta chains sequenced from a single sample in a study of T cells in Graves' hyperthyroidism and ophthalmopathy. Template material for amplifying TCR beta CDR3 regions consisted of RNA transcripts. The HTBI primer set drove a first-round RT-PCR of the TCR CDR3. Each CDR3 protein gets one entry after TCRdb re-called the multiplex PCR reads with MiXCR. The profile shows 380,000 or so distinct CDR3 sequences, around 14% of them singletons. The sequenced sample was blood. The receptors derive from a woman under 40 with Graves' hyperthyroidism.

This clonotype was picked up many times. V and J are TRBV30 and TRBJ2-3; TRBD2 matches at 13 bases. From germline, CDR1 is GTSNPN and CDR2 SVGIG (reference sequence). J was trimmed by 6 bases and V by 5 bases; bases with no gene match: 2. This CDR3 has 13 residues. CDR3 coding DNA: TGTGCCTGGGGACTAGCGGGAGCTGATACGCAGTATTTT. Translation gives CAWGLAGADTQYF.

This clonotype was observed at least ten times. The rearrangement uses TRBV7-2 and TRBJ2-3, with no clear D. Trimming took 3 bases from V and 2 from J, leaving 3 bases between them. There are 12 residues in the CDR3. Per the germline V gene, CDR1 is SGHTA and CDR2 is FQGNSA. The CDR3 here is CASSFFTDTQYF. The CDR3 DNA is TGTGCCAGCAGCTTCTTCACAGATACGCAGTATTTT.

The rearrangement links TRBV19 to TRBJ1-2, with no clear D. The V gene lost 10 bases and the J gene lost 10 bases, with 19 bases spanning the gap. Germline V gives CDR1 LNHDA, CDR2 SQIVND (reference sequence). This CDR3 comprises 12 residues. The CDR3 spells CATRERELTYTF. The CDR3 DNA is TGTGCCACCCGTGAGAGGGAACTGACCTACACCTTC.

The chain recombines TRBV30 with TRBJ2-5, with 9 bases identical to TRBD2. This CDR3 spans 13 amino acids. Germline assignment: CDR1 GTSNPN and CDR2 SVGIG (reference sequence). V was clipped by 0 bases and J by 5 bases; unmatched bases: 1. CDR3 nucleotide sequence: TGTGCCTGGAGTGTTAGCGGGAGTGAGACCCAGTACTTC. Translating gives CAWSVSGSETQYF.

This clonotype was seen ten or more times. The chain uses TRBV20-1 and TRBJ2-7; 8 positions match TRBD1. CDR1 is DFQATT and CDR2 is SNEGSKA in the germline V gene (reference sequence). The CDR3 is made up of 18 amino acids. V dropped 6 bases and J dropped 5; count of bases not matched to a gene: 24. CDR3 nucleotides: TGCAGTGCCATTTGGGCTCTGGCCTCGACAGGGGTAGGTGACGAGCAGTACTTC. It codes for CSAIWALASTGVGDEQYF.

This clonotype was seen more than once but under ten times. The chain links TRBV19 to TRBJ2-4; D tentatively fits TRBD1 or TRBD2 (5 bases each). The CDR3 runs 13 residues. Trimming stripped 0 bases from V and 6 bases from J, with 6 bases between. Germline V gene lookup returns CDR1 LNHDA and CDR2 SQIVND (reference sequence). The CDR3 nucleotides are TGTGCCAGTAGTATAGATGGGGGAAACATTCAGTACTTC. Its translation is CASSIDGGNIQYF.

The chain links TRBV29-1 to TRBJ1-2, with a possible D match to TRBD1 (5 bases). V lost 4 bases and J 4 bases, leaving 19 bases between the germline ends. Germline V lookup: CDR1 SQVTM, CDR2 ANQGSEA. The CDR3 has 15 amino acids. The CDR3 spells CSVGGRSSSFYGYTF. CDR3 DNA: TGCAGCGTTGGGGGCCGAAGTTCTTCGTTCTATGGCTACACCTTC.

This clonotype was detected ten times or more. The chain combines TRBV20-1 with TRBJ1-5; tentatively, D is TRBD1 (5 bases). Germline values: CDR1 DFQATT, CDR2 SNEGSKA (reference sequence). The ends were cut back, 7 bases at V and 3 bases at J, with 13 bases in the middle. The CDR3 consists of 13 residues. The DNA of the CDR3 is TGCAGTGGGCGGACGACAGACAATCAGCCCCAGCATTTT. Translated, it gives CSGRTTDNQPQHF.

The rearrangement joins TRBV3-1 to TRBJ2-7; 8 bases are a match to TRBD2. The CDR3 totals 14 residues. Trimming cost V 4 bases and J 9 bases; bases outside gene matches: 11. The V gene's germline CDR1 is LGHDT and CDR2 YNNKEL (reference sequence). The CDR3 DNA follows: TGTGCCAGCAGCCCGGGACTAGTGGGAGTCGTGCAGTACTTC. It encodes CASSPGLVGVVQYF.

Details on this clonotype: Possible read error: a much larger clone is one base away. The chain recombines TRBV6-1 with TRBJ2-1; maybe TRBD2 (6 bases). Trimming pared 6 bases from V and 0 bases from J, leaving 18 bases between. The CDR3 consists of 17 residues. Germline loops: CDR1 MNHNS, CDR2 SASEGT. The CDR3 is CASRKKGTYSSYNEQFF. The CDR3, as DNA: TGTGCCAGCAGGAAAAAGGGGACTTATAGCTCCTACAATGAGCAGTTCTTC.

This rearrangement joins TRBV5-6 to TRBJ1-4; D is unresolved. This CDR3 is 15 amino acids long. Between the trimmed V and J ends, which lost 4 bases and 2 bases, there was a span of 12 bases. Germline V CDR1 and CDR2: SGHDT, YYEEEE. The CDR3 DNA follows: TGTGCCAGCAGCCCTGGACGGTTGACTAATGAAAAACTGTTTTTT. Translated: CASSPGRLTNEKLFF.

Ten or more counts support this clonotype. The CDR3 nucleotides are TGTGCCAGCAGCGTAGGTGAGGGACAGGGAGGCGAAAAACTGTTTTTT. Its protein product is CASSVGEGQGGEKLFF. This chain links TRBV9 with TRBJ1-4; 9 bases line up with TRBD1. From germline, CDR1 is SGDLS and CDR2 YYNGEE. The CDR3 length is 16 residues. J gave up 8 bases and V 0 bases, and 8 bases lay outside the gene matches.

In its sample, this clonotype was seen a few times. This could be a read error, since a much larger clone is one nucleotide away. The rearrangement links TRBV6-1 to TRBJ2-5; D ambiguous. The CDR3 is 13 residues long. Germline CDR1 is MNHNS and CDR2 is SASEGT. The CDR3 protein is CASSDAPQGTQYF. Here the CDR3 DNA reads TGTGCCAGCAGTGATGCTCCACAAGGGACCCAGTACTTC.

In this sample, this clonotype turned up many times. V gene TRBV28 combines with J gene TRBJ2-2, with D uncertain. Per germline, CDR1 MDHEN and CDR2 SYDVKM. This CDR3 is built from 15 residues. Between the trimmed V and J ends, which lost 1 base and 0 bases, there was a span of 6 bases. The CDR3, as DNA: TGTGCCAGCAGTTTATTAAGGGCGAACACCGGGGAGCTGTTTTTT. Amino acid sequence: CASSLLRANTGELFF.

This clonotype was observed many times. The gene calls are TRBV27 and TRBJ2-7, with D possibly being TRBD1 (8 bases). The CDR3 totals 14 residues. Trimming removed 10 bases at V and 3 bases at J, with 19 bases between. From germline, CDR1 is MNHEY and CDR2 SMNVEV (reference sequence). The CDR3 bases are TGTGCCACCAATACAGGGGGGGCCCTCTACGAGCAGTACTTC. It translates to CATNTGGALYEQYF.

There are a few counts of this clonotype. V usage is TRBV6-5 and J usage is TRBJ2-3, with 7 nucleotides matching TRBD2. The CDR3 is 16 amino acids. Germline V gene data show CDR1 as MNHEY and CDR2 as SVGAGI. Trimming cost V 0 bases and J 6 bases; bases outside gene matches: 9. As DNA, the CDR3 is TGTGCCAGCAGTTACTCGTCTGCGGGAGAAGCGGATACGCAGTATTTT. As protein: CASSYSSAGEADTQYF.

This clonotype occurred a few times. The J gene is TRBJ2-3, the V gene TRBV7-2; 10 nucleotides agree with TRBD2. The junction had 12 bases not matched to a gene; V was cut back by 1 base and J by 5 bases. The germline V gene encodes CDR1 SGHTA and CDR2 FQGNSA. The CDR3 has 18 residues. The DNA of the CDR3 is TGTGCCAGCAGCTTAGTGCTTAATAGCGGGAGGATATTAGATACGCAGTATTTT. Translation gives CASSLVLNSGRILDTQYF.

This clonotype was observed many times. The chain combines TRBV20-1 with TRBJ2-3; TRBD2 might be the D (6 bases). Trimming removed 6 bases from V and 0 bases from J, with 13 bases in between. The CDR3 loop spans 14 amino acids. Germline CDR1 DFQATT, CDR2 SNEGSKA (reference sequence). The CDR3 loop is CSALRGGSTDTQYF. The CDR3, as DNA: TGCAGTGCCCTAAGGGGAGGTAGCACAGATACGCAGTATTTT.

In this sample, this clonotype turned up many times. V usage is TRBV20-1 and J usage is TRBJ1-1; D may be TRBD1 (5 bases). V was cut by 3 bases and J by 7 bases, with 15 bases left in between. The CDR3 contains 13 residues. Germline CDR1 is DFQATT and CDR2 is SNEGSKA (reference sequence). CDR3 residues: CSASPYRTGEAFF. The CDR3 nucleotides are TGCAGTGCTAGCCCTTATCGAACAGGTGAAGCTTTCTTT.

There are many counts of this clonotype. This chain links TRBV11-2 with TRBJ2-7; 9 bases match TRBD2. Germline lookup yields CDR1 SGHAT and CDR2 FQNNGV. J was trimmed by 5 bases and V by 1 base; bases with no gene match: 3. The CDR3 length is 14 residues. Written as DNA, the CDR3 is TGTGCCAGCAGCTTAGGCGGGACTAGCAACGAGCAGTACTTC. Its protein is CASSLGGTSNEQYF. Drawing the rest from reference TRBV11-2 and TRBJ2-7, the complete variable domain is EAGVAQSPRYKIIEKRQSVAFWCNPISGHATLYWYQQILGQGPKLLIQFQNNGVVDDSQLPKDRFSAERLKGVDSTLKIQPAKLEDSAVYLCASSLGGTSNEQYFGPGTRLTVT.